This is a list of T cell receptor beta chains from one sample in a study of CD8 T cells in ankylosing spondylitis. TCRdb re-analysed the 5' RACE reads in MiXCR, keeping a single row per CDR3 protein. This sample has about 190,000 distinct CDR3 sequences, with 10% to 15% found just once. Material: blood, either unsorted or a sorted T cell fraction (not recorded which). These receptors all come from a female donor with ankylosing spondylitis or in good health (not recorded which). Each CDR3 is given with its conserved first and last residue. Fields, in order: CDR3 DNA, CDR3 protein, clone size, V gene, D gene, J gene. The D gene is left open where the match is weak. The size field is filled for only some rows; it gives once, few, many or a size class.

DNA: TGTGCCAGCAGCTTAGGATCGGGATGGAACACCGGGGAGCTGTTTTTT
CDR3: CASSLGSGWNTGELFF
size: many
V: TRBV7-9
D: -
J: TRBJ2-2

DNA: TGTGCCAGCAGCCGACTTACAGGGGGCGCGGATACTGAAGCTTTCTTT
CDR3: CASSRLTGGADTEAFF
size: -
V: TRBV27
D: TRBD1
J: TRBJ1-1

DNA: TGCAGTGCTGCCCCGACAGGGACGGGAGAGACCCAGTACTTC
CDR3: CSAAPTGTGETQYF
size: many
V: TRBV20-1
D: TRBD1
J: TRBJ2-5

DNA: TGCAGCGATGAAAGCCGTCGGACCGGTGGTGAAGCTTTCTTT
CDR3: CSDESRRTGGEAFF
size: many
V: TRBV29-1
D: -
J: TRBJ1-1

DNA: TGTGCCAGCAGGGGCCCCAATCAGCCCCAGCATTTT
CDR3: CASRGPNQPQHF
size: many
V: TRBV27
D: -
J: TRBJ1-5

DNA: TGTGCCAGCAGCGCCGGAGCCGGGACTAGCTACAATGAGCAGTTCTTC
CDR3: CASSAGAGTSYNEQFF
size: many
V: TRBV9
D: TRBD2
J: TRBJ2-1

DNA: TGTGCCAGCAGTCGCTCAAACAGGGTACCCTACGAGCAGTACTTC
CDR3: CASSRSNRVPYEQYF
size: many
V: TRBV12-3/TRBV12-4
D: -
J: TRBJ2-7

DNA: TGCAGTGCTAGTAGCGGGACAGGGCTAGGCACGCAGTATTTT
CDR3: CSASSGTGLGTQYF
size: many
V: TRBV20-1
D: -
J: TRBJ2-3

DNA: TGCAGTGCTGCTTCTTATAGCAGGGGACGCGAAAAACTGTTTTTT
CDR3: CSAASYSRGREKLFF
size: many
V: TRBV20-1
D: -
J: TRBJ1-4

DNA: TGTGCCAGTCAAATGGGGGTCACCGGGGAGCTGTTTTTT
CDR3: CASQMGVTGELFF
size: few
V: TRBV2
D: -
J: TRBJ2-2

DNA: TGCAGTGCTAGTCTTCTAGGGACACCCGGAGGGGGCTACACCTTC
CDR3: CSASLLGTPGGGYTF
size: many
V: TRBV20-1
D: -
J: TRBJ1-2

DNA: TGTGCCAGCAGCTTAGCAGCGGGAGGGCTTTACGAGCAGTACTTC
CDR3: CASSLAAGGLYEQYF
size: few
V: TRBV7-9
D: TRBD2
J: TRBJ2-7

DNA: TGTGCCATCGGCCAGGCGCCCTCCTACGAGCAGTACTTC
CDR3: CAIGQAPSYEQYF
size: many
V: TRBV10-3
D: -
J: TRBJ2-7

DNA: TGTGCCAGCAGTTCAGAATACACAGATACGCAGTATTTT
CDR3: CASSSEYTDTQYF
size: many
V: TRBV2
D: -
J: TRBJ2-3

DNA: TGTGCCAGCAGACACCAAGCGGGGGGGACCTACGAGCAGTACTTC
CDR3: CASRHQAGGTYEQYF
size: many
V: TRBV28
D: TRBD2
J: TRBJ2-7

DNA: TGTGCCAGCAGAATTAAAGCCGGGTTTCCGGGGGCAGATACGCAGTATTTT
CDR3: CASRIKAGFPGADTQYF
size: few
V: TRBV6-2/TRBV6-3
D: -
J: TRBJ2-3

DNA: TGTGCCAGCACCAAGACCGTTTCCTCTGGAAACACCATATATTTT
CDR3: CASTKTVSSGNTIYF
size: -
V: TRBV28
D: -
J: TRBJ1-3

DNA: TGTGCCACCAGCAGGGAACAGGGATCCCAAGAGACCCAGTACTTC
CDR3: CATSREQGSQETQYF
size: many
V: TRBV15
D: -
J: TRBJ2-5

DNA: TGCAGTGCGATCGGCCTAGCGGGCTTGGTGGGCCCAGATACGCAGTATTTT
CDR3: CSAIGLAGLVGPDTQYF
size: few
V: TRBV20-1
D: TRBD2
J: TRBJ2-3

DNA: TGTGCCAGCAGCTATGAGAGAGGGGAGACCCAGTACTTC
CDR3: CASSYERGETQYF
size: few
V: TRBV7-9
D: -
J: TRBJ2-5